This TCR beta chain was obtained from a study of blood T cell repertoires in COVID-19. Study context: Samples representing acute and convalescent COVID-19 were sourced from the United States, Italy and Spain. From T cells, B-cell-depleted T cells, or PBMCs came the material, which was cDNA or gDNA.

The sample holds a few counts of this clone. V lost 6 bases, J lost 9 bases, and 18 bases lay in between. CDR3 length: 15 residues. Germline CDR1 and CDR2: MNHEY and SVGAGI. As originally analysed: Nucleated cell number was recorded as an estimate derived from reference gene primer amplification. Libraries were prepared by immunoSEQ multiplex PCR; TCRdb keeps only in-frame clonotypes and omits some of them. That table is the source of V, J and clone size, and D and trimming were worked out from the DNA. The top ten clones hold 13% of a sample with about 56,000 clones, around 84% of them seen once. Sequencing used peripheral blood. V and J are TRBV6-5 and TRBJ1-6; D possibly corresponds to TRBD1 (5 bases). The receptor comes from a woman older than 75 with acute or convalescent COVID-19. This chain's CDR3 is CASSYVMGTRSPLHF. CDR3 sequence (DNA): TGTGCCAGCAGCTACGTTATGGGGACTCGTTCACCCCTCCACTTT.